These 6 T cell receptor beta chains were sequenced from one sample in a study of cytomegalovirus exposure and HLA in healthy donors. Assay used: immunoSEQ multiplex PCR; TCRdb lists only in-frame clones, some missing. The repertoire includes about 160,000 clones, over 80% of them detected once, and around 2% sits in the top ten. The material sequenced was PBMCs. All receptors come from a man under 40 in good health and CMV-seropositive.

V is TRBV7-8 and J is TRBJ2-1, with 14 bases matching TRBD2. Germline CDR1 and CDR2: SGHVS and FQNEAQ. The V gene end was trimmed by 3 bases and the J gene end by 8 bases; junction bases not matched to a gene: 18. This CDR3 spans 20 amino acids. CDR3 sequence (DNA): TGTGCCAGCAGCTTTCCATCCCTGACCTTGACTAGCGGGGGGGCCTATGAGCAGTTCTTC. Residues: CASSFPSLTLTSGGAYEQFF.

The chain is built from TRBV4-3 and TRBJ2-3; tentative D call: TRBD1 (5 bases). This CDR3 has 16 residues. V lost 2 bases, J lost 0 bases, and 12 bases lay in between. Germline loops: CDR1 LGHNA, CDR2 YSLEER. This CDR3 reads CASSQFDSLSTDTQYF. CDR3 nucleotides: TGCGCCAGCAGCCAATTTGACAGCCTTAGCACAGATACGCAGTATTTT.

CDR3 in DNA: TGTGCCAGCAGTTCCCGGGGGAACCACGAGCAGTACTTC. Translation: CASSSRGNHEQYF. This chain links TRBV7-6 with TRBJ2-7; D may be TRBD2 (6 bases). CDR1 and CDR2 from the germline V gene are SGHVS and FNYEAQ. V lost 6 bases to trimming and J lost 5 bases, with 14 bases between them. The CDR3 is 13 residues long.

The chain carries TRBV6-6 and TRBJ1-3; D unresolved. Trimming took 5 bases from V and 6 from J, leaving 5 bases between them. This CDR3 is built from 11 residues. Germline CDR1 is MNHNY and CDR2 is SVGAGI (reference sequence). The CDR3 sequence is CASSGKNTIYF. The CDR3 region has the DNA TGTGCCAGCAGTGGCAAAAACACCATATATTTT.

V and J are TRBV11-2 and TRBJ1-2, with 8 bases fitting TRBD1. The CDR3 is 15 amino acids. The V segment lost 0 bases and the J segment 4 bases; nucleotides outside the gene matches: 4. Germline CDR1 is SGHAT and CDR2 is FQNNGV. CDR3 nucleotide sequence: TGTGCCAGCAGCTTAGACAGGGGGCATATCTATGGCTACACCTTC. Its protein product is CASSLDRGHIYGYTF.

This chain links TRBV5-1 with TRBJ1-5; 7 bases map to TRBD1. V trimming: 0 bases; J trimming: 5 bases; junction bases outside the gene matches: 5. The CDR3 spans 15 residues. Germline V gene lookup returns CDR1 SGHRS and CDR2 YFSETQ. The CDR3 sequence: CASSLGNRGDQPQHF. The CDR3 nucleotides read TGCGCCAGCAGCTTGGGAAACAGGGGCGATCAGCCCCAGCATTTT. Supplemented by reference TRBV5-1 and TRBJ1-5, the full variable domain reads KAGVTQTPRYLIKTRGQQVTLSCSPISGHRSVSWYQQTPGQGLQFLFEYFSETQRNKGNFPGRFSGRQFSNSRSEMNVSTLELGDSALYLCASSLGNRGDQPQHFGDGTRLSIL.